The next 5 T cell receptor beta chains were all read from a single sample in a study of cytotoxic CD8 clonotypes in ibrutinib-treated CLL. Some clones are missing from TCRdb's copy, which holds only in-frame ones; the method was immunoSEQ multiplex PCR. The sample has roughly 110,000 clones, 45% to 65% seen once. The material was PBMCs, obtained after 24 months of ibrutinib treatment. These receptors were obtained from a human donor with chronic lymphocytic leukemia.

There are a few counts of this clone. This chain joins TRBV28 and TRBJ1-5; no reliable D call. V lost 0 bases and J 3 bases, leaving 6 bases between the germline ends. The CDR3 sequence is 14 residues long. The germline CDR1 and CDR2 sequences are MDHEN and SYDVKM. The chain's CDR3 is CASSLWGDNQPQHF. CDR3 DNA sequence: TGTGCCAGCAGTTTATGGGGCGACAATCAGCCCCAGCATTTT.

This clone was seen a single time. V is TRBV6-5 and J is TRBJ2-7; D is ambiguous. The CDR3 is 11 residues long. Trimming shortened V by 7 bases and J by 2 bases, and 6 bases separated the two germline ends. Germline CDR1 MNHEY, CDR2 SVGAGI. CDR3 amino acids: CASNGAYEQYF. Here the CDR3 DNA reads TGTGCCAGCAATGGGGCCTACGAGCAGTACTTC.

The gene calls are TRBV18 and TRBJ2-1; TRBD2 might be the D (6 bases). Per germline, CDR1 KGHSH and CDR2 LQKENI. V was clipped by 3 bases and J by 8 bases, with 11 bases between them. The CDR3 extends over 13 amino acids. CDR3 sequence: CASSPVGGDEQFF. The CDR3 DNA is TGTGCCAGCTCACCGGTAGGAGGGGATGAGCAGTTCTTC.

CDR3 sequence (DNA): TGTGCCAGCGGACAGGGGAGTAATAATTCACCCCTCCACTTT. It codes for CASGQGSNNSPLHF. This chain links TRBV11-3 with TRBJ1-6, with 9 bases fitting TRBD1. The CDR3 is 14 amino acids. V was clipped by 8 bases and J by 5 bases; unmatched bases: 4. Germline V gives CDR1 SGHNT, CDR2 YENEEA.

The V gene is TRBV2, the J gene TRBJ1-2; D not certain. V shed 6 bases and J shed 4 bases, with 12 bases lying between them. The CDR3 spans 13 residues. Germline CDR1 and CDR2: SNHLY and FYNNEI. CDR3 nucleotides: TGTGCCAGCAGCGACCAACAGATCTATGGCTACACCTTC. Encoded protein: CASSDQQIYGYTF.